A selection of T cell receptor beta chains follows, all from one sample in a study of T-cell reconstitution after alpha-beta-depleted transplantation in children. TCRdb reprocessed the PCR reads with MiXCR, giving one entry per CDR3 protein. This sample yields about 980,000 distinct CDR3 sequences, of which about 30% are seen a single time; around 30% belongs to the top ten. The sample consisted of PBMCs, mostly from graft donor cells, taken 360 days after TCRalphabeta/CD19-depleted stem cell transplant. Source of these receptors: a boy under three years old who had a stem cell transplant for SCID, so the T cells may come from the graft donor. The CDR3 runs from the conserved cysteine through the conserved F or W. Fields, in order: J gene, V gene, clone size, D gene, CDR3 protein, CDR3 DNA. D genes are given only for firm matches. Expanded clones get a size class; other rows say once, few or many, or leave the size out.

J gene: TRBJ2-3
V gene: TRBV5-1
clone size: -
D gene: -
CDR3 protein: CASSPDRTGSTDTQYF
CDR3 DNA: TGCGCCAGCAGCCCGGATAGGACGGGAAGCACAGATACGCAGTATTTT

J gene: TRBJ2-2
V gene: TRBV5-1
clone size: -
D gene: -
CDR3 protein: CASSSRTVRGTGELFF
CDR3 DNA: TGCGCCAGCAGTTCCAGGACAGTTCGGGGCACCGGGGAGCTGTTTTTT

J gene: TRBJ2-1
V gene: TRBV4-3
clone size: few
D gene: TRBD1
CDR3 protein: CASSQRTGGFGSEQFF
CDR3 DNA: TGCGCCAGCAGCCAGAGGACAGGGGGGTTTGGAAGTGAGCAGTTCTTC

J gene: TRBJ1-4
V gene: TRBV15
clone size: -
D gene: -
CDR3 protein: CATSSFPDSPNEKLFF
CDR3 DNA: TGTGCCACCAGCAGCTTCCCGGACAGCCCTAATGAAAAACTGTTTTTT

J gene: TRBJ2-7
V gene: TRBV5-1
clone size: -
D gene: -
CDR3 protein: CASSPRTGEDEQYF
CDR3 DNA: TGCGCCAGCAGCCCCCGCACAGGGGAGGACGAGCAGTACTTC

J gene: TRBJ2-7
V gene: TRBV20-1
clone size: few
D gene: -
CDR3 protein: CSARDRGDEQYF
CDR3 DNA: TGCAGTGCTAGAGACAGGGGGGACGAGCAGTACTTC

J gene: TRBJ2-2
V gene: TRBV11-2
clone size: few
D gene: -
CDR3 protein: CASSQSGWSGELFF
CDR3 DNA: TGTGCCAGCAGCCAGTCTGGGTGGTCCGGGGAGCTGTTTTTT

J gene: TRBJ2-7
V gene: TRBV7-9
clone size: -
D gene: TRBD2
CDR3 protein: CASSLGSGVYEQYF
CDR3 DNA: TGTGCCAGCAGCTTGGGTAGCGGGGTGTACGAGCAGTACTTC

J gene: TRBJ2-5
V gene: TRBV20-1
clone size: -
D gene: TRBD2
CDR3 protein: CSARLAGRNQRETQYF
CDR3 DNA: TGCAGTGCGCGACTAGCGGGGAGGAACCAAAGAGAGACCCAGTACTTC

J gene: TRBJ2-3
V gene: TRBV7-2
clone size: -
D gene: TRBD2
CDR3 protein: CASSLGPGLEVTDTQYF
CDR3 DNA: TGTGCCAGCAGCTTAGGACCGGGACTAGAGGTGACAGATACGCAGTATTTT

J gene: TRBJ2-1
V gene: TRBV20-1
clone size: few
D gene: TRBD1
CDR3 protein: CSARRDRVEEQFF
CDR3 DNA: TGCAGTGCTAGGAGGGACAGGGTAGAAGAGCAGTTCTTC

J gene: TRBJ1-1
V gene: TRBV6-2/TRBV6-3
clone size: -
D gene: TRBD1
CDR3 protein: CASSFGQGTEAFF
CDR3 DNA: TGTGCCAGCAGTTTCGGACAGGGCACTGAAGCTTTCTTT

J gene: TRBJ1-1
V gene: TRBV13
clone size: -
D gene: TRBD1
CDR3 protein: CASSLNRQGLAANTEAFF
CDR3 DNA: TGTGCCAGCAGCTTAAATCGACAGGGGCTAGCTGCGAACACTGAAGCTTTCTTT

J gene: TRBJ1-2
V gene: TRBV3-1
clone size: many
D gene: TRBD1
CDR3 protein: CASNPPRSVKLTGQGDGYTF
CDR3 DNA: TGTGCCAGCAACCCCCCCCGTTCTGTTAAGTTGACGGGACAGGGAGACGGCTACACCTTC

J gene: TRBJ2-2
V gene: TRBV5-6
clone size: -
D gene: -
CDR3 protein: CASSLAGVGFTGELFF
CDR3 DNA: TGTGCCAGCAGCTTGGCCGGTGTCGGATTCACCGGGGAGCTGTTTTTT

J gene: TRBJ2-7
V gene: TRBV5-1
clone size: -
D gene: -
CDR3 protein: CASSPGKGRSYEQYF
CDR3 DNA: TGCGCCAGCAGCCCGGGGAAGGGCAGGTCCTACGAGCAGTACTTC

J gene: TRBJ1-1
V gene: TRBV12-3/TRBV12-4
clone size: few
D gene: -
CDR3 protein: CASSWGPEAFF
CDR3 DNA: TGTGCCAGCAGTTGGGGACCTGAAGCTTTCTTT

J gene: TRBJ2-1
V gene: TRBV6-5
clone size: -
D gene: -
CDR3 protein: CASSYRPGPEQFF
CDR3 DNA: TGTGCCAGCAGTTACCGTCCGGGTCCCGAGCAGTTCTTC

J gene: TRBJ2-1
V gene: TRBV5-1
clone size: -
D gene: TRBD2
CDR3 protein: CASSLAGAWNEQFF
CDR3 DNA: TGCGCCAGCAGCTTAGCGGGGGCCTGGAATGAGCAGTTCTTC

J gene: TRBJ2-1
V gene: TRBV2
clone size: few
D gene: TRBD2
CDR3 protein: CASSASPSSGGDYNEQFF
CDR3 DNA: TGTGCCAGCAGCGCCAGTCCCTCTAGCGGGGGGGACTACAATGAGCAGTTCTTC

J gene: TRBJ2-7
V gene: TRBV29-1
clone size: few
D gene: TRBD1
CDR3 protein: CSVGQGAAYEQYF
CDR3 DNA: TGCAGCGTCGGACAGGGGGCCGCCTACGAGCAGTACTTC

J gene: TRBJ2-3
V gene: TRBV5-6
clone size: many
D gene: -
CDR3 protein: CASSLVGAGTDTQYF
CDR3 DNA: TGTGCCAGCAGCTTGGTCGGGGCCGGCACAGATACGCAGTATTTT

J gene: TRBJ2-3
V gene: TRBV19
clone size: -
D gene: -
CDR3 protein: CASSHGPGDSTDTQYF
CDR3 DNA: TGTGCCAGTTCCCATGGCCCGGGAGACTCCACAGATACGCAGTATTTT

J gene: TRBJ2-1
V gene: TRBV12-3/TRBV12-4
clone size: -
D gene: -
CDR3 protein: CASRGIHEQFF
CDR3 DNA: TGTGCCAGCAGGGGGATACATGAGCAGTTCTTC

J gene: TRBJ1-2
V gene: TRBV2
clone size: few
D gene: TRBD1
CDR3 protein: CASKQGAKGYTF
CDR3 DNA: TGTGCCAGCAAACAGGGGGCTAAGGGCTACACCTTC

J gene: TRBJ2-1
V gene: TRBV20-1
clone size: -
D gene: -
CDR3 protein: CSATSDASSYNEQFF
CDR3 DNA: TGCAGTGCTACTAGCGACGCAAGCTCCTACAATGAGCAGTTCTTC

J gene: TRBJ2-5
V gene: TRBV2
clone size: -
D gene: TRBD2
CDR3 protein: CASSRLLGREETQYF
CDR3 DNA: TGTGCCAGCAGCCGACTTCTGGGGAGGGAAGAGACCCAGTACTTC

J gene: TRBJ2-7
V gene: TRBV5-1
clone size: -
D gene: -
CDR3 protein: CASSSLGESYEQYF
CDR3 DNA: TGCGCCAGCAGCTCCCTGGGAGAGTCCTACGAGCAGTACTTC

J gene: TRBJ1-2
V gene: TRBV27
clone size: few
D gene: -
CDR3 protein: CASRFTGTSGGYTF
CDR3 DNA: TGTGCCAGCCGGTTTACGGGGACGTCTGGTGGCTACACCTTC

J gene: TRBJ2-3
V gene: TRBV10-2
clone size: few
D gene: -
CDR3 protein: CASSEFGRVPDTQYF
CDR3 DNA: TGCGCCAGCAGTGAGTTTGGCAGGGTCCCAGATACGCAGTATTTT

J gene: TRBJ1-2
V gene: TRBV14
clone size: -
D gene: -
CDR3 protein: CASSQYKLSGYTF
CDR3 DNA: TGTGCCAGCAGCCAATATAAATTGAGTGGCTACACCTTC

J gene: TRBJ2-1
V gene: TRBV28
clone size: few
D gene: -
CDR3 protein: CASRGPESYNEQFF
CDR3 DNA: TGTGCCAGCAGGGGGCCGGAGTCCTACAATGAGCAGTTCTTC

J gene: TRBJ2-5
V gene: TRBV9
clone size: -
D gene: TRBD2
CDR3 protein: CASSDGAGDQETQYF
CDR3 DNA: TGTGCCAGCAGCGATGGAGCGGGGGACCAAGAGACCCAGTACTTC

J gene: TRBJ2-1
V gene: TRBV20-1
clone size: few
D gene: TRBD2
CDR3 protein: CSARGGEQFF
CDR3 DNA: TGCAGTGCTAGGGGGGGGGAGCAGTTCTTC

J gene: TRBJ2-7
V gene: TRBV20-1
clone size: -
D gene: TRBD1
CDR3 protein: CSIRGQLSYEQYF
CDR3 DNA: TGCAGTATCAGGGGACAGCTTTCCTACGAGCAGTACTTC

J gene: TRBJ1-5
V gene: TRBV5-1
clone size: -
D gene: -
CDR3 protein: CASFLDGGLGQPQHF
CDR3 DNA: TGCGCCAGCTTCTTGGATGGAGGGCTGGGTCAGCCCCAGCATTTT

J gene: TRBJ2-7
V gene: TRBV4-1
clone size: -
D gene: TRBD1
CDR3 protein: CASSPGQTVYEQYF
CDR3 DNA: TGCGCCAGCAGCCCGGGACAGACGGTCTACGAGCAGTACTTC

J gene: TRBJ1-2
V gene: TRBV7-7
clone size: once
D gene: TRBD1
CDR3 protein: CASSSWDRLSAAYGYTF
CDR3 DNA: TGTGCCAGCAGCTCATGGGACAGACTTTCAGCTGCTTATGGCTACACCTTC

J gene: TRBJ2-1
V gene: TRBV4-2
clone size: -
D gene: TRBD2
CDR3 protein: CASDGAGGPRSYNEQFF
CDR3 DNA: TGTGCCAGTGACGGGGCGGGGGGGCCGAGGTCCTACAATGAGCAGTTCTTC

J gene: TRBJ2-2
V gene: TRBV4-3
clone size: few
D gene: -
CDR3 protein: CASSPVQGGTGELFF
CDR3 DNA: TGCGCCAGCAGCCCGGTACAGGGTGGGACCGGGGAGCTGTTTTTT

J gene: TRBJ2-1
V gene: TRBV5-1
clone size: -
D gene: TRBD2
CDR3 protein: CASSSPGGLAGGRSYNEQFF
CDR3 DNA: TGCGCCAGCAGCTCGCCGGGGGGACTAGCGGGGGGTCGCTCCTACAATGAGCAGTTCTTC

J gene: TRBJ1-1
V gene: TRBV20-1
clone size: few
D gene: -
CDR3 protein: CSASERSPRAEAFF
CDR3 DNA: TGCAGTGCTAGCGAGAGATCTCCCCGGGCTGAAGCTTTCTTT

J gene: TRBJ2-1
V gene: TRBV11-2
clone size: -
D gene: TRBD2
CDR3 protein: CASSALADNEQFF
CDR3 DNA: TGTGCCAGCAGCGCACTAGCGGACAATGAGCAGTTCTTC

J gene: TRBJ2-1
V gene: TRBV5-1
clone size: -
D gene: -
CDR3 protein: CASSLDNGGWGVEQFF
CDR3 DNA: TGCGCCAGCAGCTTGGACAATGGGGGTTGGGGGGTTGAGCAGTTCTTC

J gene: TRBJ1-1
V gene: TRBV6-2/TRBV6-3
clone size: few
D gene: -
CDR3 protein: CASSQPGRGHTEAFF
CDR3 DNA: TGTGCCAGCAGCCAACCGGGGAGGGGACACACTGAAGCTTTCTTT

J gene: TRBJ2-7
V gene: TRBV20-1
clone size: few
D gene: -
CDR3 protein: CSARGSKGAVSSYEQYF
CDR3 DNA: TGCAGTGCTAGGGGTTCGAAAGGGGCTGTTAGCTCCTACGAGCAGTACTTC

J gene: TRBJ1-1
V gene: TRBV29-1
clone size: few
D gene: -
CDR3 protein: CSEGGGTEAFF
CDR3 DNA: TGCAGCGAGGGAGGGGGCACTGAAGCTTTCTTT

J gene: TRBJ1-4
V gene: TRBV6-5
clone size: few
D gene: TRBD1
CDR3 protein: CASSWGDRGLEKLFF
CDR3 DNA: TGTGCCAGCAGTTGGGGGGACAGGGGGCTTGAAAAACTGTTTTTT

J gene: TRBJ2-3
V gene: TRBV15
clone size: many
D gene: TRBD2
CDR3 protein: CATSPSGGGFADTQYF
CDR3 DNA: TGTGCCACCAGCCCTAGCGGGGGAGGCTTCGCAGATACGCAGTATTTT

J gene: TRBJ2-5
V gene: TRBV12-3/TRBV12-4
clone size: few
D gene: -
CDR3 protein: CASSTRRQTQYF
CDR3 DNA: TGTGCCAGCAGTACTAGGAGACAGACCCAGTACTTC

J gene: TRBJ1-2
V gene: TRBV20-1
clone size: -
D gene: -
CDR3 protein: CSARDPWTAYGYTF
CDR3 DNA: TGCAGTGCTAGAGATCCTTGGACGGCCTATGGCTACACCTTC

J gene: TRBJ2-5
V gene: TRBV18
clone size: few
D gene: TRBD1
CDR3 protein: CASSPTGAQETQYF
CDR3 DNA: TGTGCCAGCTCACCCACAGGGGCTCAAGAGACCCAGTACTTC

J gene: TRBJ1-1
V gene: TRBV4-1
clone size: few
D gene: -
CDR3 protein: CASRGDWKAFF
CDR3 DNA: TGCGCCAGCAGGGGGGATTGGAAAGCTTTCTTT

J gene: TRBJ2-3
V gene: TRBV20-1
clone size: -
D gene: -
CDR3 protein: CSASPGADTQYF
CDR3 DNA: TGCAGTGCTTCCCCCGGCGCAGATACGCAGTATTTT

J gene: TRBJ2-5
V gene: TRBV15
clone size: -
D gene: -
CDR3 protein: CATSGRDRETQYF
CDR3 DNA: TGTGCCACCAGCGGCCGGGACCGGGAGACCCAGTACTTC

J gene: TRBJ2-1
V gene: TRBV10-3
clone size: few
D gene: TRBD2
CDR3 protein: CAISDLAGREDEQFF
CDR3 DNA: TGTGCCATCAGTGACCTAGCGGGGCGCGAGGATGAGCAGTTCTTC

J gene: TRBJ1-3
V gene: TRBV4-1
clone size: once
D gene: -
CDR3 protein: CASSQEGSTRNTIYF
CDR3 DNA: TGCGCCAGCAGCCAAGAGGGGAGTACAAGAAACACCATATATTTT

J gene: TRBJ2-3
V gene: TRBV6-2/TRBV6-3
clone size: few
D gene: TRBD2
CDR3 protein: CASRDGLAGTDTQYF
CDR3 DNA: TGTGCCAGCAGGGACGGACTAGCAGGGACAGATACGCAGTATTTT

J gene: TRBJ2-7
V gene: TRBV27
clone size: -
D gene: TRBD1
CDR3 protein: CASSFFGTALYEQYF
CDR3 DNA: TGTGCCAGCAGTTTCTTCGGGACAGCCCTTTACGAGCAGTACTTC

J gene: TRBJ2-3
V gene: TRBV5-6
clone size: -
D gene: TRBD2
CDR3 protein: CASSVGLAGASGYF
CDR3 DNA: TGTGCCAGCAGCGTTGGACTAGCGGGGGCCTCGGGGTATTTT